This T cell receptor beta chain was identified in a study of blood T cell repertoires in COVID-19. Study as a whole: Whether acute or convalescent, the COVID-19 samples came from the United States, Italy and Spain. Sample material is recorded as cDNA or gDNA derived from T cells, B-cell-depleted T cells, or PBMCs.

The CDR3 consists of 12 residues. Germline values: CDR1 MNHNS, CDR2 SASEGT. V gave up 3 bases and J gave up 8 bases, with 10 bases separating them. Under the authors' procedure: Estimates of nucleated cell counts were drawn from the amplification of reference gene primers. TCRdb's copy holds only in-frame clones and misses some; the assay was immunoSEQ multiplex PCR. Clone size and the V and J calls come from that table; the DNA yielded D and trimming. The table shows over 300,000 clones, with about four fifths occurring only once. The rearrangement uses TRBV6-1 and TRBJ1-1, with D maybe TRBD1 (5 bases). The clonotype comes from a woman aged 45-60 years with acute or convalescent COVID-19. The sample taken for sequencing was peripheral blood. CDR3 loop: CASSDRVVEAFF. The CDR3 region has the DNA TGTGCCAGCAGTGACAGGGTGGTGGAAGCTTTCTTT.